The following is a TCR beta chain sequence with its context. This CDR3 spans 14 amino acids. V lost 1 base and J lost 7, with 13 bases in between. From germline, CDR1 is LGHNT and CDR2 FRNRAP. Libraries were prepared by immunoSEQ multiplex PCR; TCRdb keeps only in-frame clonotypes and omits some of them. The sample lists roughly 81,000 clones, 70% to 90% occurring once. These data are taken from a study of blood T cell repertoires in COVID-19. About the research overall: PBMCs, B-cell-depleted T cells, or T cells were the source of the cDNA or gDNA that made up the material.

This TCR came from a man aged 35 to 55 with acute or convalescent COVID-19. J is TRBJ1-2 and V is TRBV12-5; no reliable D call. The sequencing input was peripheral blood. The CDR3 coding sequence is TGTGCTAGTGGTTTGGGACCCACGGGAGGTGGCTACACCTTC. Protein product: CASGLGPTGGGYTF.